These 24 T cell receptor beta chains were sequenced from one sample in a study of blood T cells in healthy people across ages. It was with a sample-barcoded 5' primer and a J-beta primer mix that a second PCR of about 7 to 12 cycles was run. TCRdb independently ran MiXCR on the 5' RACE reads; one entry per CDR3 protein. The data show more than 650,000 distinct CDR3 sequences, with around a quarter seen just once and 3% held by the top ten. The same sample was also used in a study of T cells of mothers and their children.

Sequenced sample: blood. These receptors were taken from a boy aged 5-17 years in good health.

This clonotype was observed a handful of times. Sequence at one end of the junction differs from germline and may be a read error. V gene TRBV12-3 or TRBV12-4 combines with J gene TRBJ1-3, with 7 bases fitting TRBD1. The CDR3 has 16 amino acids. CDR3 in amino acids: CASSPTQGGLGNTIYF. CDR3 sequence (DNA): TGTGCCAGCAGTCCCACTCAGGGGGGACTTGGAAACACCATATACTTT.

The chain joins TRBV5-1 to TRBJ2-5; D may correspond to TRBD1 or TRBD2 (5 bases each). The CDR3 is 16 amino acids. Trimming took off 0 bases at V and 4 bases at J, with 16 bases between the two ends. The germline gives CDR1 SGHRS, CDR2 YFSETQ. The CDR3 loop reads CASSLAAGFGGETQYF. The CDR3 DNA follows: TGCGCCAGCAGCTTGGCCGCCGGGTTTGGGGGAGAGACCCAGTACTTC. Full variable domain (rest looked up from reference TRBV5-1 and TRBJ2-5): KAGVTQTPRYLIKTRGQQVTLSCSPISGHRSVSWYQQTPGQGLQFLFEYFSETQRNKGNFPGRFSGRQFSNSRSEMNVSTLELGDSALYLCASSLAAGFGGETQYFGPGTRLLVL.

The chain carries TRBV12-3 or TRBV12-4 and TRBJ1-1; D might be TRBD1 (6 bases). V was cut by 1 base and J by 1 base, with 16 bases left in between. This CDR3 comprises 17 residues. DNA of the CDR3: TGTGCCAGCAGTTTAGAGAAGGGGGGGCCTCGGAACACTGAAGCTTTCTTT. As protein: CASSLEKGGPRNTEAFF.

The chain employs TRBV12-3 or TRBV12-4 and TRBJ2-5, with D maybe TRBD1 (7 bases). The CDR3 consists of 14 residues. The ends were cut back, 5 bases at V and 2 bases at J, with 12 bases in the middle. CDR3 loop: CASSGGTEQETQYF. CDR3 nucleotides: TGTGCCAGCAGTGGCGGGACAGAGCAAGAGACCCAGTACTTC.

This clonotype was found a few times. The chain uses TRBV30 and TRBJ1-1; D remains ambiguous. CDR1 GTSNPN and CDR2 SVGIG come from the germline V gene (reference sequence). This CDR3 region has 13 residues. The V gene lost 2 bases and the J gene lost 4 bases, with 11 bases spanning the gap. CDR3 sequence (DNA): TGTGCCTGGAGTAGGCAGCTAAGCACTGAAGCTTTCTTT. It encodes CAWSRQLSTEAFF.

V is TRBV12-3 or TRBV12-4 and J is TRBJ1-4; a weak D match, TRBD1 (5 bases). V gave up 3 bases and J gave up 12 bases, with 14 bases separating them. This CDR3 is 13 amino acids long. This CDR3 is CASSLEKRGELFF. The DNA for the CDR3 is TGTGCCAGCAGTTTGGAGAAAAGGGGAGAACTGTTTTTT.

The chain employs TRBV11-1 and TRBJ2-5; D is unclear. The tail of the sequence fits TRBJ2-1 better, so the J call may be wrong. Looked up from germline, CDR1 is SGHAT and CDR2 is FQDESV (reference sequence). CDR3 size: 16 residues. The DNA for the CDR3 is TGTGCCAGCAGCCCTCCCCCACTTCCAGAGAACAATGAGCAGTTCTTC. Its protein product is CASSPPPLPENNEQFF.

This chain links TRBV7-2 with TRBJ1-6; 8 bases are shared with TRBD1. CDR1 is SGHTA, CDR2 FQGNSA, per germline. Trimming took 1 base from V and 7 from J; bases not matched to a gene: 6. CDR3 length: 16 amino acids. CDR3 protein: CASSLGGGQVNSPLHF. Written as DNA, the CDR3 is TGTGCCAGCAGCTTAGGGGGGGGACAGGTCAATTCACCCCTCCACTTT.

The CDR3 reads CASSPGRGDWNGYTF. CDR3 sequence (DNA): TGTGCCAGCAGCCCAGGGCGGGGGGACTGGAACGGCTACACCTTC. This chain uses TRBV7-6 with TRBJ1-2; the D gene is possibly TRBD1 (5 bases). Germline V lookup: CDR1 SGHVS, CDR2 FNYEAQ. Trimming took off 5 bases at V and 8 bases at J, with 21 bases between the two ends. The CDR3 totals 15 residues. The whole variable domain, remainder taken from reference TRBV7-6 and TRBJ1-2, is GAGVSQSPRYKVTKRGQDVALRCDPISGHVSLYWYRQALGQGPEFLTYFNYEAQQDKSGLPNDRFSAERPEGSISTLTIQRTEQRDSAMYRCASSPGRGDWNGYTFGSGTRLTVV.

This clonotype occurred a few times. The chain has TRBV5-1 and TRBJ2-5; 7 positions agree with TRBD1. The DNA end lines up better with TRBJ2-7; the J call may be wrong. This CDR3 comprises 13 residues. Per germline, CDR1 SGHRS and CDR2 YFSETQ. In DNA form, the CDR3 reads TGCGCCAGCAGCTGGGGACAGCGCTACGAGCAGTACTTC. Amino acids: CASSWGQRYEQYF.

This clonotype was seen at least ten times. This chain uses TRBV7-6 with TRBJ2-5, with D unclear. CDR3 length equals 13 residues. In germline, CDR1 is SGHVS, CDR2 FNYEAQ. V was pared by 5 bases and J by 2 bases, with 9 bases between. CDR3 sequence reads: CASSRLTQETQYF. The CDR3 DNA reads TGTGCCAGCAGCAGACTCACTCAAGAGACCCAGTACTTC.

The rearrangement uses TRBV7-9 and TRBJ1-6, with unresolved D. The CDR3 totals 11 residues. Germline V gene lookup returns CDR1 SEHNR and CDR2 FQNEAQ (reference sequence). V was pared by 4 bases and J by 14 bases, with 9 bases between. The CDR3, as DNA: TGTGCCAGCAGCTCGAGTAGAACCCTCCACTTT. The encoded protein is CASSSSRTLHF.

This clonotype was detected a few times. The chain recombines TRBV29-1 with TRBJ2-7; TRBD1 might be the D (6 bases). Trimming cost V 7 bases and J 2 bases, with 15 bases left between them. The CDR3 is 13 amino acids. Germline V gene data show CDR1 as SQVTM and CDR2 as ANQGSEA. CDR3 loop: CSARQGMAYEQYF. CDR3 nucleotide sequence: TGCAGCGCGAGGCAGGGGATGGCCTACGAGCAGTACTTC.

This clonotype was recorded a few times. This sequence joins TRBV5-6 and TRBJ1-4; TRBD1 aligns across 9 bases. Unmatched junction bases numbered 12, after V lost 4 bases and J lost 8 bases. CDR1 and CDR2 (germline): SGHDT, YYEEEE. This CDR3 comprises 16 residues. The CDR3 spells CASSLLSGTGSEKLFF. CDR3 sequence (DNA): TGTGCCAGCAGCCTACTGTCCGGGACAGGGAGCGAAAAACTGTTTTTT.

The chain recombines TRBV29-1 with TRBJ2-4; a weak D match, TRBD2 (5 bases). The V gene's germline CDR1 is SQVTM and CDR2 ANQGSEA. The CDR3 runs to 12 residues. Trimming removed 7 bases from V and 5 bases from J, with 12 bases in between. CDR3 sequence (DNA): TGCAGCGCCTTGGGCGGGCAAAACATTCAGTACTTC. Protein product: CSALGGQNIQYF.

This chain connects TRBV6-5 to TRBJ1-2; D uncertain. V was pared by 4 bases and J by 3 bases, with 15 bases between. CDR1 MNHEY and CDR2 SVGAGI come from the germline V gene. CDR3 length: 15 amino acids. The CDR3 here is CASSLKVGDDYGYTF. The CDR3 DNA reads as TGTGCCAGCAGTTTAAAGGTTGGAGATGACTATGGCTACACCTTC.

This clonotype turned up a few times. The DNA of the CDR3 is TGCGCCAGCAGCACCCCATCGGGAACTAGCACAGATACGCAGTATTTT. This encodes CASSTPSGTSTDTQYF. The rearrangement uses TRBV4-1 and TRBJ2-3; D perhaps matches TRBD2 (5 bases). Germline loops: CDR1 MGHRA, CDR2 YSYEKL. CDR3 length: 16 residues. V was pared by 5 bases and J by 0 bases, with 15 bases between.

This sequence joins TRBV28 and TRBJ2-5; no reliable D call. The DNA matches TRBJ2-1 better at its end, which makes the J call doubtful. CDR1 and CDR2 (germline): MDHEN, SYDVKM. The CDR3 contains 14 residues. The CDR3 DNA reads as TGTGCCAGCAGTGGGCTAACTGCGTACAATGAGCAGTTCTTC. Translation gives CASSGLTAYNEQFF.

V usage is TRBV6-1 and J usage is TRBJ1-5; TRBD1 agrees at 7 bases. The V segment lost 8 bases and the J segment 2 bases; nucleotides outside the gene matches: 3. Germline V gene sequence: CDR1 MNHNS, CDR2 SASEGT. CDR3 length: 13 amino acids. The CDR3 DNA follows: TGTGCCAGCGGGACAGCTCGCAATCAGCCCCAGCATTTT. Translated, it gives CASGTARNQPQHF.

The chain combines TRBV11-1 with TRBJ2-5, with 8 bases identical to TRBD2. Germline V gene sequence: CDR1 SGHAT, CDR2 FQDESV (reference sequence). V gave up 0 bases and J gave up 4 bases; unmatched junction bases: 4. CDR3 length: 15 amino acids. Written as DNA, the CDR3 is TGTGCCAGCAGCTTAGCGCGGGAGGCTAGAGAGACCCAGTACTTC. Protein sequence: CASSLAREARETQYF.

V and J are TRBV5-5 and TRBJ1-6, with a weak D call TRBD1 (5 bases). V lost 1 base and J lost 9, with 20 bases in between. The V gene's germline CDR1 is SGHKS and CDR2 YYEKEE (reference sequence). The length of the CDR3 is 17 residues. The CDR3 sequence: CASSLRGAGAELSPLHF. The CDR3 DNA reads as TGTGCCAGCAGCTTGCGCGGGGCAGGAGCGGAACTTTCACCCCTCCACTTT.

V usage is TRBV11-2 and J usage is TRBJ2-7; no clear D gene. The CDR3 is 15 residues long. V was clipped by 1 base and J by 5 bases, with 15 bases between them. CDR1 SGHAT and CDR2 FQNNGV come from the germline V gene. The chain's CDR3 is CASSLVPSLGHEQYF. The DNA for the CDR3 is TGTGCCAGCAGCTTAGTACCATCCTTGGGCCACGAGCAGTACTTC.

With regard to this clonotype: Mismatch with germline at one junction end may stem from a read error. This chain connects TRBV4-1 to TRBJ2-1; D uncertain. Germline values: CDR1 MGHRA, CDR2 YSYEKL. The CDR3 has 17 amino acids. CDR3: CASSQGNGRSSYNEQFF. Written as DNA, the CDR3 is TGCGCCAGCAGCCAAGGTAATGGACGGAGCTCCTATAATGAGCAGTTCTTC.

The chain uses TRBV5-4 and TRBJ2-2, with 8 bases lining up with TRBD2. Germline CDR1 reads SGHNT; CDR2 reads YYREEE (reference sequence). This CDR3 is built from 16 residues. V lost 4 bases, J lost 1 base, and 6 bases stayed unmatched. In nucleotides, the CDR3 is TGTGCCAGCAGCCCGGGGGGGGGTTTGAACACCGGGGAGCTGTTTTTT. Amino acids: CASSPGGGLNTGELFF. The variable domain in full, with the rest retrieved from reference TRBV5-4 and TRBJ2-2, is ETGVTQSPTHLIKTRGQQVTLRCSSQSGHNTVSWYQQALGQGPQFIFQYYREEENGRGNFPPRFSGLQFPNYSSELNVNALELDDSALYLCASSPGGGLNTGELFFGEGSRLTVL.